These 18 T cell receptor beta chains came from one sample sequenced in a study of beta chain features in type 1 diabetes. Investigators reverse transcribed all isolated RNA, so they sequenced expressed TCRB transcripts. The protocol was immunoSEQ multiplex PCR, while the TCRdb copy is restricted to in-frame clones and leaves out a portion. The profile shows about 150,000 clones, over 8.5% of them singletons. The sequenced sample was central memory CD4+ T cells from blood. The receptor source for this set is a man younger than 30 in good health.

The genes are TRBV11-2 and TRBJ2-7; 11 bases agree with TRBD2. Germline CDR1 reads SGHAT; CDR2 reads FQNNGV. CDR3 length: 13 residues. V dropped 1 base and J dropped 7; count of bases not matched to a gene: 0. In DNA form, the CDR3 reads TGTGCCAGCAGCTTAGGGACTAGCGGGGAGCAGTACTTC. Amino acids: CASSLGTSGEQYF.

Here the CDR3 DNA reads TGCGCCAGCAGCCAAATTAGCGGGAGGGCCGGGAATGAGCAGTTCTTC. It yields the protein CASSQISGRAGNEQFF. V is TRBV4-3 and J is TRBJ2-1; 11 positions match TRBD2. Per germline, CDR1 LGHNA and CDR2 YSLEER. The CDR3 spans 16 residues. The ends lost 2 bases at V and 7 bases at J; junction bases unmatched: 7.

This clone has only a few counts. The chain couples TRBV2 to TRBJ2-3; 9 bases fit TRBD1. V trimming: 6 bases; J trimming: 4 bases; junction bases outside the gene matches: 5. This CDR3 is built from 14 residues. CDR1 is SNHLY and CDR2 is FYNNEI in the germline V gene. The CDR3 here is CASRGTGFADTQYF. The CDR3 DNA is TGTGCCAGCAGGGGGACAGGGTTCGCAGATACGCAGTATTTT.

This clone was recorded a few times. V is TRBV5-4 and J is TRBJ2-1; 16 nucleotides line up with TRBD2. V shed 4 bases and J 7 bases; nucleotides not matched to a gene: 8. The CDR3 loop spans 17 amino acids. Germline CDR1 SGHNT, CDR2 YYREEE (reference sequence). The CDR3 is CASSRPGLAGGQNEQFF. Written as DNA, the CDR3 is TGTGCCAGCAGCAGGCCGGGACTAGCGGGAGGGCAAAATGAGCAGTTCTTC.

The chain combines TRBV30 with TRBJ1-5; TRBD1 aligns across 8 bases. Losses at the gene ends were 1 base for V and 0 bases for J; bases not matched to a gene: 2. CDR1 is GTSNPN and CDR2 is SVGIG in the germline V gene (reference sequence). The CDR3 runs 15 residues. This chain's CDR3 is CAWSGQGTSNQPQHF. CDR3 coding DNA: TGTGCCTGGAGTGGACAGGGGACTAGCAATCAGCCCCAGCATTTT.

A few counts support this clone. The V gene is TRBV5-1, the J gene TRBJ1-2, with D perhaps TRBD1 (5 bases). The V and J ends lost 0 bases and 5 bases respectively, with 8 bases between them. This CDR3 has 13 amino acids. Germline V gene lookup returns CDR1 SGHRS and CDR2 YFSETQ. The CDR3 spells CASSLDGTYGYTF. CDR3 DNA: TGCGCCAGCAGCTTGGACGGGACTTATGGCTACACCTTC.

This sequence joins TRBV7-9 and TRBJ2-4, with D hard to call. The V gene lost 5 bases and the J gene lost 11 bases, with 10 bases spanning the gap. CDR3 length: 11 residues. The V gene's germline CDR1 is SEHNR and CDR2 FQNEAQ (reference sequence). The CDR3 reads CASSPGPLQYF. The CDR3 region has the DNA TGTGCCAGCAGCCCGGGCCCCCTTCAGTACTTC.

This clone has more than one count but fewer than ten. The genes are TRBV6-5 and TRBJ2-3; D tentatively reads TRBD1 or TRBD2 (5 bases each). Trimming left V 5 bases short and J 2 bases short, with 11 bases between. Per germline, CDR1 MNHEY and CDR2 SVGAGI. The length of the CDR3 is 14 residues. This CDR3 is CASSEGRDTDTQYF. The CDR3 bases are TGTGCCAGCAGTGAGGGCAGGGACACAGATACGCAGTATTTT.

At least ten counts were recorded for this clone. The chain carries TRBV7-2 and TRBJ1-2; D unresolved. V was shortened by 0 bases and J by 4 bases, with 9 bases between the two germline ends. The CDR3 is 14 amino acids. CDR1 and CDR2 (germline): SGHTA, FQGNSA. CDR3 in DNA: TGTGCCAGCAGCTTAGCCGCAGGCCCCTATGGCTACACCTTC. This translates into CASSLAAGPYGYTF.

This clone appeared many times. The rearrangement links TRBV4-2 to TRBJ2-7; D tentatively reads TRBD1 or TRBD2 (5 bases each). This CDR3 has 13 amino acids. Between the trimmed V and J ends, which lost 8 bases and 1 base, there was a span of 12 bases. The germline V gene has CDR1 LGHNA and CDR2 YNFKEQ. CDR3 in DNA: TGTGCCAGCTTAGAGGGGAGTTCCTACGAGCAGTACTTC. The encoded protein is CASLEGSSYEQYF.

The chain combines TRBV18 with TRBJ2-1; TRBD2 matches 10 bases. Trimming took 3 bases from V and 7 from J; bases not matched to a gene: 12. Germline loops: CDR1 KGHSH, CDR2 LQKENI. The CDR3 loop spans 17 amino acids. The CDR3 bases are TGTGCCAGCTCACCCTCATTAGCGGGAGGTGGTCGGAATGAGCAGTTCTTC. This translates into CASSPSLAGGGRNEQFF. The variable domain in full, with the rest retrieved from reference TRBV18 and TRBJ2-1, is NAGVMQNPRHLVRRRGQEARLRCSPMKGHSHVYWYRQLPEEGLKFMVYLQKENIIDESGMPKERFSAEFPKEGPSILRIQQVVRGDSAAYFCASSPSLAGGGRNEQFFGPGTRLTVL.

The chain employs TRBV30 and TRBJ1-5; D is unresolved. CDR1 is GTSNPN and CDR2 is SVGIG in the germline V gene (reference sequence). The CDR3 sequence is 15 residues long. Trimming shortened V by 3 bases and J by 3 bases, and 15 bases separated the two germline ends. CDR3 residues: CAWSPPGGFNQPQHF. The CDR3 DNA follows: TGTGCCTGGAGCCCGCCGGGAGGTTTCAATCAGCCCCAGCATTTT. The whole variable domain, filled in from reference TRBV30 and TRBJ1-5, reads SQTIHQWPATLVQPVGSPLSLECTVEGTSNPNLYWYRQAAGRGLQLLFYSVGIGQISSEVPQNLSASRPQDRQFILSSKKLLLSDSGFYLCAWSPPGGFNQPQHFGDGTRLSIL.

The chain links TRBV4-3 to TRBJ2-7; D may correspond to TRBD1 or TRBD2 (5 bases each). V dropped 1 base and J dropped 3 bases, with 13 bases sitting between them. The CDR3 spans 15 residues. Germline CDR1 LGHNA, CDR2 YSLEER. CDR3 in DNA: TGCGCCAGCAGCCAAGTCGGGACGGATTTCTACGAGCAGTACTTC. Its protein product is CASSQVGTDFYEQYF.

This clone was seen a handful of times. V and J are TRBV30 and TRBJ2-1, with no clear D. The CDR3 consists of 11 residues. The germline V gene encodes CDR1 GTSNPN and CDR2 SVGIG (reference sequence). Trimming removed 3 bases from V and 10 bases from J, with 10 bases in between. The CDR3 region is CAWRAVLEQFF. DNA of the CDR3: TGTGCCTGGAGAGCCGTCCTAGAGCAGTTCTTC.

The chain employs TRBV29-1 and TRBJ1-1, with a tentative D call TRBD1 (5 bases). Germline V lookup: CDR1 SQVTM, CDR2 ANQGSEA. CDR3 size: 11 residues. V lost 3 bases, J lost 11 bases, and 13 bases lay in between. CDR3 DNA: TGCAGCGTTGAGATGGCGGGGGTGGCTTTCTTT. It yields the protein CSVEMAGVAFF.

This clone was observed at least ten times. The V and J genes are TRBV15 and TRBJ2-5, with a weak D call TRBD2 (6 bases). The CDR3 sequence is 13 residues long. CDR1 is LNHNV, CDR2 YYDKDF, per germline (reference sequence). V dropped 3 bases and J dropped 5 bases, with 10 bases sitting between them. The CDR3 bases are TGTGCCACCAGCAGCGGGAGTTTGGAGACCCAGTACTTC. Its translation: CATSSGSLETQYF.

The sample holds a few counts of this clone. The rearrangement links TRBV5-1 to TRBJ2-2, with a weak D call TRBD1 (5 bases). CDR3 length: 16 residues. In germline, CDR1 is SGHRS, CDR2 YFSETQ. The V end was cut by 0 bases, the J end by 2 bases, with 11 bases between. This CDR3 is CASSLAPQGNTGELFF. The DNA of the CDR3 is TGCGCCAGCAGCTTGGCCCCCCAGGGTAACACCGGGGAGCTGTTTTTT.

This sequence joins TRBV7-2 and TRBJ1-5; weak D call: TRBD1 (6 bases). The CDR3 consists of 16 residues. CDR1 is SGHTA and CDR2 is FQGNSA in the germline V gene. V was pared by 5 bases and J by 2 bases, with 16 bases between. The chain's CDR3 is CASSAPTGTGNQPQHF. The DNA of the CDR3 is TGTGCCAGCAGCGCGCCCACAGGGACGGGCAATCAGCCCCAGCATTTT.